A single sample is the source of the 10 T cell receptor beta chains below, sequenced in a study of blood T cell repertoires in COVID-19. Some clones are missing from TCRdb's copy, which holds only in-frame ones; the method was immunoSEQ multiplex PCR. This repertoire shows around 54,000 clones, 90% found once; its top ten account for about 3.1%. Sequencing was carried out using peripheral blood. The receptors come from a human donor in a cohort sampled during active COVID-19.

V is TRBV28 and J is TRBJ1-5; D perhaps matches TRBD1 (6 bases). The V end was cut by 8 bases, the J end by 4 bases, with 15 bases between. The CDR3 spans 14 residues. From germline, CDR1 is MDHEN and CDR2 SYDVKM. The CDR3 is CASGETGFNQPQHF. CDR3 nucleotides: TGTGCCAGCGGGGAGACAGGATTTAATCAGCCCCAGCATTTT.

The chain links TRBV9 to TRBJ1-2; D uncertain. Germline CDR1 reads SGDLS; CDR2 reads YYNGEE. CDR3 length: 14 amino acids. Trimming cost V 0 bases and J 0 bases, with 6 bases left between them. CDR3 sequence: CASSVGGSNYGYTF. In DNA form, the CDR3 reads TGTGCCAGCAGCGTAGGAGGCTCTAACTATGGCTACACCTTC.

The chain carries TRBV19 and TRBJ1-1; D is perhaps TRBD1 (6 bases). Between the trimmed V and J ends, which lost 7 bases and 0 bases, there was a span of 12 bases. Germline assignment: CDR1 LNHDA and CDR2 SQIVND (reference sequence). CDR3 length equals 14 residues. The CDR3 DNA reads as TGTGCCAGTACCCCGGGACAAGTGAACACTGAAGCTTTCTTT. It yields the protein CASTPGQVNTEAFF.

The CDR3 nucleotides read TGTGCCAGCAGCGCCAGGACAGGGGTGGGCACAGATACGCAGTATTTT. Translation gives CASSARTGVGTDTQYF. The rearrangement uses TRBV9 and TRBJ2-3; 9 bases align to TRBD1. Germline CDR1 and CDR2: SGDLS and YYNGEE. The ends lost 3 bases at V and 1 base at J; junction bases unmatched: 6. The CDR3 is made up of 16 amino acids.

The V and J genes are TRBV6-6 and TRBJ1-1, with 7 nucleotides matching TRBD1. Per germline, CDR1 MNHNY and CDR2 SVGAGI (reference sequence). This CDR3 is built from 12 residues. The ends lost 5 bases at V and 8 bases at J; junction bases unmatched: 5. Here the CDR3 reads CASSTPGQEAFF. CDR3 sequence (DNA): TGTGCCAGCAGTACTCCGGGACAGGAAGCTTTCTTT.

The chain recombines TRBV3-1 (or the pseudogene TRBV3-2) with TRBJ2-7; 7 positions match TRBD2. Germline V gives CDR1 LGHDT, CDR2 YNNKEL (reference sequence). This CDR3 is 16 amino acids long. V was pared by 4 bases and J by 1 base, with 10 bases of the junction left unmatched. CDR3 in amino acids: CASSLSDSGLSYEQYF. CDR3 in DNA: TGTGCCAGCAGCCTCTCCGATAGCGGGCTATCCTACGAGCAGTACTTC.

This chain joins TRBV27 and TRBJ1-2, with D possibly being TRBD1 (5 bases). Germline V gene data show CDR1 as MNHEY and CDR2 as SMNVEV (reference sequence). The CDR3 extends over 15 amino acids. V lost 0 bases and J lost 4, with 12 bases in between. CDR3 sequence (DNA): TGTGCCAGCAGTTTATCAGGGGTGCCAACCTATGGCTACACCTTC. This encodes CASSLSGVPTYGYTF.

Comments on this clone: One end of the junction is discordant with germline, which a read error may explain. The genes are TRBV5-1 and TRBJ2-3; D may be TRBD2 (7 bases). This CDR3 contains 16 residues. Germline values: CDR1 SGHRS, CDR2 YFSETQ. In DNA, the CDR3 is TGCGCCAGCAGGGGGGGGCTAGCGGTAGTAGCAGATATGCAGTATTTT. This translates into CASRGGLAVVADMQYF. Full variable domain (missing parts from reference TRBV5-1 and TRBJ2-3): KAGVTQTPRYLIKTRGQQVTLSCSPISGHRSVSWYQQTPGQGLQFLFEYFSETQRNKGNFPGRFSGRQFSNSRSEMNVSTLELGDSALYLCASRGGLAVVADMQYFGPGTRLTVL.

The chain combines TRBV24-1 with TRBJ2-1, with 10 bases aligning to TRBD1. Germline assignment: CDR1 KGHDR and CDR2 SFDVKD. The V gene end was trimmed by 5 bases and the J gene end by 7 bases; junction bases not matched to a gene: 7. This CDR3 has 15 amino acids. CDR3 loop: CATSVDRGQWNEQFF. CDR3 DNA sequence: TGTGCCACCAGTGTCGACAGGGGGCAGTGGAATGAGCAGTTCTTC.

This clone was found a few times. J is TRBJ1-1 and V is TRBV2, with TRBD1 identical over 8 bases. The CDR3 has 13 amino acids. Germline V gene sequence: CDR1 SNHLY, CDR2 FYNNEI. V was pared by 10 bases and J by 1 base, with 5 bases of the junction left unmatched. The CDR3 coding sequence is TGTGCCAAAGGACAGGGCCCGAACACTGAAGCTTTCTTT. It is translated as CAKGQGPNTEAFF.